This TCR beta chain emerged from a study of molecular identifiers for immune sequencing clone quantification. Findings and limits, study-wide: A shared barcode on identical TCR molecules could lead to underestimated sizes for highly expanded clones.

Worth noting for this clonotype: Its matching antigen is unknown.

Bulk libraries came from a prior protocol with listed TCR primers. TCRdb recomputed calls from the PCR reads with MiXCR, one row per CDR3 protein. The sample consists of approximately 500,000 distinct CDR3 sequences, 25% of them appearing once. Using a CD8+CD4-CCR7+CD45RA+ phenotype, naive CD8 T cells were sorted. Germline lookup yields CDR1 SGHTA and CDR2 FQGNSA. The CDR3 runs 16 residues. The V gene lost 1 base and the J gene lost 4 bases, with 16 bases spanning the gap. The chain has TRBV7-2 and TRBJ1-2, with a possible D match to TRBD1 (6 bases). The receptor comes from a human donor in good health. Some libraries in this study had Jurkat cell RNA spiked in. The material sequenced was naive CD8+ T cells from blood, with Jurkat cell RNA spiked in. The subset here: FACS-sorted CD8+CD4-CCR7+CD45RA+ naive T cells. For the CDR3, the DNA is TGTGCCAGCAGCTTAGACAGGGTCTCTTCTATCTATGGCTACACCTTC. Its protein is CASSLDRVSSIYGYTF.